This T cell receptor beta chain emerged from a study of blood T cell repertoires in COVID-19. The wider study: T cells, B-cell-depleted T cells, or PBMCs supplied cDNA or gDNA.

As handled by the study authors: Amplification from reference gene primers served as the basis for estimated nucleated cell counts. TCRdb's copy holds only in-frame clones and misses some; the assay was immunoSEQ multiplex PCR. V and J calls plus clone size are reproduced from that table; the DNA served to infer D and trimming. The profile shows a few hundred thousand clones, around 82% of them singletons. The V end was cut by 3 bases, the J end by 5 bases, with 10 bases between. Germline assignment: CDR1 MDHEN and CDR2 SYDVKM. The CDR3 is 13 amino acids. The chain combines TRBV28 with TRBJ1-2; D gene ambiguous. This receptor was identified in a woman aged 18-35 years with acute or convalescent COVID-19. Sequencing input: peripheral blood. CDR3 residues: CASSLSGKYGYTF. CDR3 nucleotides: TGTGCCAGCAGTTTGTCGGGAAAGTATGGCTACACCTTC.